This T cell receptor beta chain was observed in a study of blood T cell repertoires in COVID-19. About the research overall: T cells, B-cell-depleted T cells, or PBMCs provided the cDNA or gDNA that served as material.

Cohort assignment relied on participant-reported clinical history. Donors in Cohort 3 who had recovered were those with two negative PCRs, healthcare professional clearance, or resolution of their symptoms. V shed 3 bases, J shed 4 bases, and the junction held 6 bases outside the gene matches. CDR1 and CDR2 (germline): MDHEN, SYDVKM. The CDR3 runs to 15 residues. TCRdb's copy holds only in-frame clones and misses some; the assay was immunoSEQ multiplex PCR. The table includes some 390,000 clones, roughly 91% detected once. The V gene is TRBV28, the J gene TRBJ2-7; 10 bases align to TRBD2. The receptor was derived from a woman aged 30 to 39 who had recovered from COVID-19. Sequencing input: PBMCs or T cells enriched from blood (not recorded which). The CDR3 sequence is CASSFPSGSLYEQYF. The CDR3, as DNA: TGTGCCAGCAGTTTTCCTAGCGGGAGTCTTTACGAGCAGTACTTC.